This T cell receptor beta chain was captured by sequencing in a study of shared clonotypes between healthy human individuals. Points from the study as a whole: An expected dependence of interdonor clonotype sharing on sequencing depth was noted.

This clone was seen once. Its antigen is not identified. The V gene's germline CDR1 is MDHEN and CDR2 SYDVKM. The CDR3 length is 14 residues. Trimming removed 5 bases at V and 3 bases at J, with 14 bases between. Using immunoSEQ multiplex PCR, the repertoire was profiled, and TCRdb retains in-frame clones only, with some absent. The sample has some 2.3 million clones, 90% to 95% seen once. Study donors comprised healthy, HIV-negative adults devoid of recent acute infection or vaccination. Among the donors, all were Caucasian adults who lived in Nashville, Tennessee. Researchers partitioned CD4+ cells into CD45RA+ naive and CD45RA-negative memory subsets.

Sequencing was done on a sample of naive CD4+ T cells from PBMCs. Subset of the sample: CD45RA+ positively selected. This TCR was recovered from a man aged 18 to 30 in good health. Some clones in this sample may be carry-over from other donors' samples. The chain links TRBV28 to TRBJ2-7, with D perhaps being TRBD1 or TRBD2 (5 bases each). This CDR3 reads CASSPPGRNYEQYF. Here the CDR3 DNA reads TGTGCCAGCAGTCCGCCGGGACGGAACTACGAGCAGTACTTC.